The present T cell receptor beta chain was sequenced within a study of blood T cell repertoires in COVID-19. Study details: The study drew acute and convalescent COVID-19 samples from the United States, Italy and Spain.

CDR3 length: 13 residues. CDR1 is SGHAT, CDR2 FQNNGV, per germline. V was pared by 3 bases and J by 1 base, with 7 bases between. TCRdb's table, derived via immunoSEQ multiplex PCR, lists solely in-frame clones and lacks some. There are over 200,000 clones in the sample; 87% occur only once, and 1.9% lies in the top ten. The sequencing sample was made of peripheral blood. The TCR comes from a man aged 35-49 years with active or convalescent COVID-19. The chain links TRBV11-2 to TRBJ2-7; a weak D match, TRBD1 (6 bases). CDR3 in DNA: TGTGCCAGCAGCTTTGGACAGTCCTACGAGCAGTACTTC. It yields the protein CASSFGQSYEQYF.